Listed below are T cell receptor beta chains from one sample, sequenced in a study of cytomegalovirus exposure and HLA in healthy donors. Repertoires were generated with immunoSEQ multiplex PCR, while TCRdb's copy carries only in-frame clones and drops some. The repertoire includes roughly 200,000 clones, about 13% of them detected once, and about 8% sits in the top ten. The material sequenced was PBMCs. Receptor source: a man aged 50 to 60 in good health and CMV-seropositive. Both conserved end residues are part of each CDR3. The D gene is left open where the match is weak. Expanded clones are given a class, and other clones once, few, many or no size at all.

15,TRBV7-2,-,-,TRBJ2-2,TGTGCCAGCAGCTTAAAACGGGGGAAAGCCGGGGAGCTGTTTTTT,CASSLKRGKAGELFF
14,TRBV5-6,-,TRBD1,TRBJ2-5,TGTGCCAGCAGCTTGCCCGACAGGGTAGAGACCCAGTACTTC,CASSLPDRVETQYF
18,TRBV7-2,-,TRBD2,TRBJ2-1,TGTGCCAGCAGCTTAGGGCTAGCGGGGGGGAGCTCCTACAATGAGCAGTTCTTC,CASSLGLAGGSSYNEQFF
15,TRBV25-1,few,TRBD1,TRBJ1-1,TGTGCCAGCGGCCGAGGACAGGGGTGGTTCACTGAAGCTTTCTTT,CASGRGQGWFTEAFF
17,TRBV5-1,few,TRBD1,TRBJ2-2,TGCGCCAGCAGCTTGGAAGGGGGCACGGCGGACACCGGGGAGCTGTTTTTT,CASSLEGGTADTGELFF
14,TRBV11-2,-,-,TRBJ1-1,TGTGCCAGCAGCTTAGATAGAAGGGGCGGTGAAGCTTTCTTT,CASSLDRRGGEAFF
13,TRBV6-1,few,-,TRBJ2-7,TGTGCCAGCACCGGGAGCAACTCCTACGAGCAGTACTTC,CASTGSNSYEQYF
16,TRBV15,-,TRBD2,TRBJ2-3,TGTGCCACCAGCAGAGAACTAGCGGGGCACACAGATACGCAGTATTTT,CATSRELAGHTDTQYF
13,TRBV10-3,few,-,TRBJ2-5,TGTGCCATCAGTGAGGACAGTGGCGAGACCCAGTACTTC,CAISEDSGETQYF
13,TRBV5-6,-,-,TRBJ1-1,TGTGCCAGCAGCCATTATCTCGGCACTGAAGCTTTCTTT,CASSHYLGTEAFF
14,TRBV6-1,few,TRBD1,TRBJ1-5,TGTGCCAGCACCGACAGGGACGGGAATCAGCCCCAGCATTTT,CASTDRDGNQPQHF
13,TRBV5-4,-,-,TRBJ1-2,TGTGCCAGCAGCCCGAGCGCTAACTATGGCTACACCTTC,CASSPSANYGYTF
14,TRBV5-4,few,-,TRBJ2-7,TGTGCCAGCAGCAACCGACAGAGCTCCTACGAGCAGTACTTC,CASSNRQSSYEQYF
16,TRBV11-3,-,-,TRBJ1-1,TGTGCCAGCAGCTTAGATCTCGGCAGCGGAAACACTGAAGCTTTCTTT,CASSLDLGSGNTEAFF
13,TRBV5-1,few,-,TRBJ2-3,TGCGCCAGCAGCTTGGGGGGGGTAGATACGCAGTATTTT,CASSLGGVDTQYF
16,TRBV6-6,-,TRBD2,TRBJ2-2,TGTGCCAGCAGTTACCCGACTAGCGGGGGGGGCGGGGAGCTGTTTTTT,CASSYPTSGGGGELFF